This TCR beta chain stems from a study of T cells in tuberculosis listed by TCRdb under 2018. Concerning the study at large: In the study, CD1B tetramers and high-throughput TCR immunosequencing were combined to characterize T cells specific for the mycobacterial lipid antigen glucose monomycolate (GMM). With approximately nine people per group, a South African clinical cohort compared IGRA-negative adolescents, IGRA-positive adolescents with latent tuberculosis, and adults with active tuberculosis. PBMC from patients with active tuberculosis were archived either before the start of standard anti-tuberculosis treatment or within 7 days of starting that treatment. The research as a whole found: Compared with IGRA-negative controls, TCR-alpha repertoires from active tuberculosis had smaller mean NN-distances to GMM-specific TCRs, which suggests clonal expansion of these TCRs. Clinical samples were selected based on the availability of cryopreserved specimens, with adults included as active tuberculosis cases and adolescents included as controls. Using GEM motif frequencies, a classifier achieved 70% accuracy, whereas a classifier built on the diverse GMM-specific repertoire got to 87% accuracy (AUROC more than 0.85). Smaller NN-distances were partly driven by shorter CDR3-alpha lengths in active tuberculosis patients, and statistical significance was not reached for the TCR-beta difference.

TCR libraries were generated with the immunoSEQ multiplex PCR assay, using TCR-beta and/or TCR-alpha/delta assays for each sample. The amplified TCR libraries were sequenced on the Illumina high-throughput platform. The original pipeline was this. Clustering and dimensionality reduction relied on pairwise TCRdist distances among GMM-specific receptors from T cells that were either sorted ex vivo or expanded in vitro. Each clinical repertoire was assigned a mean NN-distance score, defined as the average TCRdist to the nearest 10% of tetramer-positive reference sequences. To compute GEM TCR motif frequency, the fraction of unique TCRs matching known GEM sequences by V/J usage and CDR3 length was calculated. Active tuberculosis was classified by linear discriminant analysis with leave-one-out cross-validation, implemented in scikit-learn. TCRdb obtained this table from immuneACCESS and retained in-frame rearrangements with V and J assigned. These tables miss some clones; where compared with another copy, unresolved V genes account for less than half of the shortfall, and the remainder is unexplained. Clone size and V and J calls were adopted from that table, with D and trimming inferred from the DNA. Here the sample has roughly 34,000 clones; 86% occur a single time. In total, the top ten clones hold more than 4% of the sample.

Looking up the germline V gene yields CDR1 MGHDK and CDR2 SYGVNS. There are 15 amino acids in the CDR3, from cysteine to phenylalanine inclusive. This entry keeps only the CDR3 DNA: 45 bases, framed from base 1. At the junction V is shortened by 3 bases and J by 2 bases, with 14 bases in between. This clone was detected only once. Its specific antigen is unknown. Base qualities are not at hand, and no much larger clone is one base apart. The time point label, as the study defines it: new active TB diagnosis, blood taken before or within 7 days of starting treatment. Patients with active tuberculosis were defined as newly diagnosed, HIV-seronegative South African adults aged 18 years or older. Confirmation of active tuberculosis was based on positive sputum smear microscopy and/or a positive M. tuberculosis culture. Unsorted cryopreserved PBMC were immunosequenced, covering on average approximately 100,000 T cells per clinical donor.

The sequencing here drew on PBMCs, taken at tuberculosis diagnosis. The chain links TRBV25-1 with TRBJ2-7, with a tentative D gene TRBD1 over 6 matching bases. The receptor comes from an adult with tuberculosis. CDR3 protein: CASSESTGITYEQYF. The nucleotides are TGTGCCAGCAGTGAGTCTACAGGGATCACCTACGAGCAGTACTTC.